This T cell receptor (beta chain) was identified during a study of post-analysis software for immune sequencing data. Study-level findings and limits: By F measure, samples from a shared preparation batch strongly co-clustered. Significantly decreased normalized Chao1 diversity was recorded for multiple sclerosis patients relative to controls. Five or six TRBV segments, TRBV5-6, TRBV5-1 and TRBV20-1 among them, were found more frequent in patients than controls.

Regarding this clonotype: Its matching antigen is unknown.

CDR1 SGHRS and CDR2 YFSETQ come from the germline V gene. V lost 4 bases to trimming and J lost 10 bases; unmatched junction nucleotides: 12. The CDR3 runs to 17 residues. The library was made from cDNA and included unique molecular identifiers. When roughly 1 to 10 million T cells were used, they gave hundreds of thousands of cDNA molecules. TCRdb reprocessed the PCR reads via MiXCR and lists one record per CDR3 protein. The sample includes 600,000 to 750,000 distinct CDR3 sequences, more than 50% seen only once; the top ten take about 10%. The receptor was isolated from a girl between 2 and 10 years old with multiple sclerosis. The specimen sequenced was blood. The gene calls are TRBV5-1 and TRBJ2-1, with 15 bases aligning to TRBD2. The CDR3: CASSRFGLAGGAREQFF. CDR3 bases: TGCGCCAGCAGCCGCTTCGGACTAGCGGGAGGGGCAAGGGAGCAGTTCTTC.